The source of this TCR beta chain is a study of blood T cell repertoires in COVID-19. Per germline, CDR1 SQVTM and CDR2 ANQGSEA. CDR3 size: 14 residues. Trimming took 3 bases from V and 4 from J, leaving 15 bases between them. In the original processing: Estimates of nucleated cell counts were drawn from the amplification of reference gene primers. Generated by immunoSEQ multiplex PCR, the TCRdb table keeps only in-frame clones and is missing some. Clone size and the V and J calls come from that table; the DNA yielded D and trimming. The sample holds 180,000 or so clones, 65% to 90% seen once. Sequenced: peripheral blood. The chain recombines TRBV29-1 with TRBJ1-2, with a possible D match to TRBD1 (5 bases). This TCR was sampled from a man aged 60 to 69 with acute or convalescent COVID-19. CDR3 bases: TGCAGCGTTGAGGGGGGAGGGACGAGCTATGGCTACACCTTC. Encoded protein: CSVEGGGTSYGYTF. Supplemented by reference TRBV29-1 and TRBJ1-2, the full variable domain reads SAVISQKPSRDICQRGTSLTIQCQVDSQVTMMFWYRQQPGQSLTLIATANQGSEATYESGFVIDKFPISRPNLTFSTLTVSNMSPEDSSIYLCSVEGGGTSYGYTFGSGTRLTVV.